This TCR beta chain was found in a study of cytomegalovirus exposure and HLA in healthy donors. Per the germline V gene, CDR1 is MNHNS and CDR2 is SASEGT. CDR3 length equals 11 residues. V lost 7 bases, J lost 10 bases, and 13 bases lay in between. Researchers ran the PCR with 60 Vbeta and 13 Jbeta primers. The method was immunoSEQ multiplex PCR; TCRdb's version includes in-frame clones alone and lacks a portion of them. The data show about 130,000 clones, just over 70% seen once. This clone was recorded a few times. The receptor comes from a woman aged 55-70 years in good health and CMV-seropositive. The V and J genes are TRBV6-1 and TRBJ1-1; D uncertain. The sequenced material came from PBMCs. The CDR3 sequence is CASIFNRGAFF. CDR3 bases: TGTGCCAGCATATTCAACCGGGGAGCTTTCTTT.